The sequence of this TCR beta chain was determined in a study of control samples from healthy donors and cancer patients. Some clones are missing from TCRdb's copy, which holds only in-frame ones; the method was immunoSEQ multiplex PCR. This table holds 100,000 to 150,000 clones, 92% found once. There are 14 residues in the CDR3. CDR1 KGHDR and CDR2 SFDVKD come from the germline V gene. Trimming shortened V by 6 bases and J by 4 bases, and 14 bases separated the two germline ends. Material for sequencing was PBMCs. The chain couples TRBV24-1 to TRBJ1-2; D is unclear. The receptor's source is an older man with head and neck cancer. CDR3 in amino acids: CATSPPDVSYGYTF. CDR3 bases: TGTGCCACCAGTCCCCCCGACGTATCCTATGGCTACACCTTC.